Listed below are T cell receptor beta chains from one sample, sequenced in a study of blood T cell repertoires in COVID-19. TCRdb keeps only in-frame clones here, not all; method: immunoSEQ multiplex PCR. The sample has about 270,000 clones, approximately 90% seen once. The sample was PBMCs or T cells enriched from blood (not recorded which). Source of these receptors: a middle-aged man who had been exposed to COVID-19. Both conserved end residues are part of each CDR3.

j_gene: TRBJ2-7; v_gene: TRBV7-2; CDR3aa: CASSLGRGLSYEQYF
j_gene: TRBJ1-1; v_gene: TRBV28; CDR3aa: CASSLTAGALDTEAFF
j_gene: TRBJ1-1; v_gene: TRBV5-1; CDR3aa: CASSLTPQGTAEAFF
j_gene: TRBJ2-7; v_gene: TRBV6-5; CDR3aa: CATSNGQGHEQYF
j_gene: TRBJ1-2; v_gene: TRBV5-6; CDR3aa: CASSLAVVREYYGYTF
j_gene: TRBJ2-1; v_gene: TRBV15; CDR3aa: CATSNSNNEQFF
j_gene: TRBJ1-1; v_gene: TRBV30; CDR3aa: CAWSVTDYTEAFF
j_gene: TRBJ1-1; v_gene: TRBV6-5; CDR3aa: CASSSKSGEAFF
j_gene: TRBJ2-3; v_gene: TRBV7-3; CDR3aa: CASSHSLASDTQYF
j_gene: TRBJ1-1; v_gene: TRBV5-1; CDR3aa: CASSLARQGQNTEAFF
j_gene: TRBJ2-3; v_gene: TRBV27; CDR3aa: CASSPSTDTQYF
j_gene: TRBJ1-2; v_gene: TRBV2; CDR3aa: CASTDRAEGYTF
j_gene: TRBJ2-5; v_gene: TRBV5-5; CDR3aa: CASSSDRVFETQYF
j_gene: TRBJ1-1; v_gene: TRBV6-5; CDR3aa: CASSYSSDTEAFF
j_gene: TRBJ1-4; v_gene: TRBV29-1; CDR3aa: CSVETGLNEKLFF
j_gene: TRBJ1-1; v_gene: TRBV4-1; CDR3aa: CASSQKTGETEAFF
j_gene: TRBJ1-1; v_gene: TRBV9; CDR3aa: CASSGDGDMNTEAFF
j_gene: TRBJ2-7; v_gene: TRBV6-1; CDR3aa: CASSESAGGPDEQYF